Listed here are 14 T cell receptor beta chains from one sample, sequenced in a study of blood T cell repertoires in COVID-19. Generated by immunoSEQ multiplex PCR, the TCRdb table keeps only in-frame clones and is missing some. The sample comprises under 250,000 clones, 88% of which are singletons, and 1.2% to 1.5% rests with the top ten. Sequences were obtained from peripheral blood. The source of these receptors is a man older than 75 with acute or convalescent COVID-19.

The chain uses TRBV27 and TRBJ1-1; D gene uncertain. Trimming removed 3 bases at V and 1 base at J, with 18 bases between. Germline values: CDR1 MNHEY, CDR2 SMNVEV (reference sequence). The CDR3 spans 17 residues. This chain's CDR3 is CASSFAAGDLGNTEAFF. The CDR3 DNA sequence: TGTGCCAGCAGTTTTGCAGCCGGAGACCTTGGGAACACTGAAGCTTTCTTT.

This chain connects TRBV10-3 to TRBJ1-1, with 9 positions matching TRBD1. Germline V gives CDR1 ENHRY, CDR2 SYGVKD. The CDR3 is 13 residues long. Trimming removed 6 bases from V and 1 base from J; junction bases left unmatched: 0. In DNA form, the CDR3 reads TGTGCCATCAGGGGACAGGGGAACACTGAAGCTTTCTTT. As protein: CAIRGQGNTEAFF.

The CDR3 nucleotides are TGTGCCACCAGCAGAGATCGGGCCGCAGGGGGGTACAATGAGCAGTTCTTC. Residues: CATSRDRAAGGYNEQFF. The V and J genes are TRBV15 and TRBJ2-1; maybe TRBD1 (7 bases). V dropped 0 bases and J dropped 4 bases, with 16 bases sitting between them. Germline V gene lookup returns CDR1 LNHNV and CDR2 YYDKDF (reference sequence). This CDR3 region has 17 residues.

This clone appeared a single time. CDR3 sequence: CASSYWGGNQPQHF. Written as DNA, the CDR3 is TGTGCCAGCAGTTACTGGGGGGGGAATCAGCCCCAGCATTTT. The rearrangement uses TRBV6-2 or TRBV6-3 and TRBJ1-5; the D gene is possibly TRBD1 (5 bases). From germline, CDR1 is MNHEY and CDR2 SVGEGT. The V end was cut by 1 base, the J end by 4 bases, with 8 bases between. The CDR3 consists of 14 residues.

The chain joins TRBV6-2 or TRBV6-3 to TRBJ1-1; 9 bases map to TRBD1. This CDR3 region has 14 residues. Per germline, CDR1 MNHEY and CDR2 SVGEGT. J lost 11 bases, V lost 2 bases, and 9 bases had no gene match. The CDR3 nucleotides read TGTGCCAGCAGTTACATCGGGACAGGGACAATGGCTTTCTTT. This gives the protein CASSYIGTGTMAFF.

The rearrangement uses TRBV6-5 and TRBJ1-2, with D tentatively TRBD1 (5 bases). Germline CDR1 MNHEY, CDR2 SVGAGI. Between the trimmed V and J ends, which lost 6 bases and 4 bases, there was a span of 15 bases. This CDR3 contains 14 residues. CDR3 in amino acids: CASRKNGALYGYTF. Here the CDR3 DNA reads TGTGCCAGCAGAAAAAATGGGGCCCTCTATGGCTACACCTTC.

CDR3 sequence reads: CATSVGGLAGNLNEQFF. CDR3 DNA sequence: TGTGCCACCAGTGTTGGGGGACTAGCGGGAAACTTGAATGAGCAGTTCTTC. The J gene is TRBJ2-1, the V gene TRBV24-1; 13 positions match TRBD2. This CDR3 is built from 17 residues. Germline V gives CDR1 KGHDR, CDR2 SFDVKD. The trim removed 5 bases at V and 7 bases at J, leaving 10 bases unmatched.

This rearrangement joins TRBV15 to TRBJ2-7, with D maybe TRBD1 (6 bases). The CDR3 is 15 residues long. Germline CDR1 is LNHNV and CDR2 is YYDKDF (reference sequence). The V gene lost 0 bases and the J gene lost 4 bases, with 13 bases spanning the gap. This chain's CDR3 is CATSRDYDTGYEQYF. DNA of the CDR3: TGTGCCACCAGCAGAGATTATGATACAGGGTACGAGCAGTACTTC.

Only a few counts were recorded for this clone. The CDR3 DNA reads TGTGCCACCAGTTGGGCGGGAGCCTCCTACAATGAGCAGTTCTTC. As protein: CATSWAGASYNEQFF. V usage is TRBV24-1 and J usage is TRBJ2-1; 7 nucleotides align to TRBD2. Germline CDR1 and CDR2: KGHDR and SFDVKD. Losses at the gene ends were 6 bases for V and 0 bases for J; bases not matched to a gene: 4. CDR3 length: 15 amino acids.

The J gene is TRBJ1-1, the V gene TRBV7-9; D not resolved. V lost 2 bases and J 3 bases, leaving 7 bases between the germline ends. The CDR3 sequence is 13 residues long. Per the germline V gene, CDR1 is SEHNR and CDR2 is FQNEAQ (reference sequence). The CDR3 nucleotides read TGTGCCAGCAGCTTACAGGACTACACTGAAGCTTTCTTT. This encodes CASSLQDYTEAFF.

J is TRBJ2-2 and V is TRBV11-2; 9 bases map to TRBD2. The trim removed 0 bases at V and 3 bases at J, leaving 2 bases unmatched. The CDR3 extends over 16 amino acids. Germline V gene sequence: CDR1 SGHAT, CDR2 FQNNGV. CDR3 in amino acids: CASSLDAGGHTGELFF. CDR3 DNA: TGTGCCAGCAGCTTAGACGCGGGGGGGCACACCGGGGAGCTGTTTTTT.

The chain carries TRBV7-2 and TRBJ1-5, with D perhaps TRBD1 (5 bases). Trimming shortened V by 5 bases and J by 0 bases, and 11 bases separated the two germline ends. Germline lookup yields CDR1 SGHTA and CDR2 FQGNSA. There are 15 residues in the CDR3. CDR3 in amino acids: CASSTDNYSNQPQHF. CDR3 DNA sequence: TGTGCCAGCAGCACGGACAATTATAGCAATCAGCCCCAGCATTTT.

The V and J genes are TRBV18 and TRBJ1-5, with 11 bases matching TRBD1. V gave up 3 bases and J gave up 0 bases; unmatched junction bases: 7. Germline CDR1 and CDR2: KGHSH and LQKENI. This CDR3 region has 18 residues. CDR3 protein: CASSPLPGQGGSNQPQHF. The CDR3 coding sequence is TGTGCCAGCTCACCTCTACCGGGACAGGGGGGTAGCAATCAGCCCCAGCATTTT. Full variable domain (rest looked up from reference TRBV18 and TRBJ1-5): NAGVMQNPRHLVRRRGQEARLRCSPMKGHSHVYWYRQLPEEGLKFMVYLQKENIIDESGMPKERFSAEFPKEGPSILRIQQVVRGDSAAYFCASSPLPGQGGSNQPQHFGDGTRLSIL.

This clone was seen only once. The V and J genes are TRBV11-2 and TRBJ2-1; D perhaps matches TRBD2 (5 bases). V was trimmed by 5 bases and J by 9 bases, leaving 26 bases between them. Germline values: CDR1 SGHAT, CDR2 FQNNGV. This CDR3 is built from 17 residues. CDR3 amino acids: CASSRRLANSGRAEQFF. As DNA, the CDR3 is TGTGCCAGCAGCCGCAGGCTAGCTAACTCCGGTCGCGCTGAGCAGTTCTTC.